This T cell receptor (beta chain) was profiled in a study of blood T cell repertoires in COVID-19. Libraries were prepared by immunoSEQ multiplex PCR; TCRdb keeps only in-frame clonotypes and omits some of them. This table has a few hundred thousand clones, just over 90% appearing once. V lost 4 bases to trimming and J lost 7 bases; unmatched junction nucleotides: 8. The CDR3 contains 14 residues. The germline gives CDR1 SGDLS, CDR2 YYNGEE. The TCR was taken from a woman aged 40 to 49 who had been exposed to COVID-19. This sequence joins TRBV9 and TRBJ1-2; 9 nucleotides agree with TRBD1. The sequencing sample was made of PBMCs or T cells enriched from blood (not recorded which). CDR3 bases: TGTGCCAGCAGCAAAACAGGGGGCGGTCGTGGCTACACCTTC. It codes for CASSKTGGGRGYTF.